One TCR beta chain is described in this entry. V lost 6 bases to trimming and J lost 5 bases, with 21 bases between them. The germline V gene encodes CDR1 MNHEY and CDR2 SMNVEV (reference sequence). The CDR3 spans 16 residues. These data come from a study of blood T cell repertoires in COVID-19. At the level of the study: There were acute and convalescent COVID-19 samples, and they came from the United States, Italy and Spain. T cells, B-cell-depleted T cells, or PBMCs supplied cDNA or gDNA.

Data came from immunoSEQ multiplex PCR; TCRdb stores just in-frame clones and leaves some out. The sample lists more than 200,000 clones; about 86% were seen once. The sample was peripheral blood. The chain has TRBV27 and TRBJ2-3; tentatively, D is TRBD2 (5 bases). The receptor was isolated from a woman between 45 and 60 years old with acute or convalescent COVID-19. The CDR3 DNA is TGTGCCAGCAGCCCTCCCGGGCCTCGGAGGATAGATACGCAGTATTTT. Protein sequence: CASSPPGPRRIDTQYF.